The clone carrying this T cell receptor beta chain has only a few counts. This entry is derived from a study of T-cell memory formation after mild COVID-19. TCRdb ran MiXCR on the 5' RACE reads and lists one entry per CDR3 protein. The sample records over 450,000 distinct CDR3 sequences, roughly 22% being singletons. This CDR3 has 14 amino acids. Trimming cost V 6 bases and J 5 bases; bases outside gene matches: 7. This chain joins TRBV12-3 or TRBV12-4 and TRBJ1-1, with TRBD1 identical over 9 bases. This sequence was found in an adult woman who had mild COVID-19 (a few samples of this study predate the infection). Cell type and time point are not known. Source material: PBMCs or a T cell subset sorted from them (not recorded which). The CDR3 sequence: CASSPRQGVTEAFF. The CDR3 coding sequence is TGTGCCAGCAGCCCTAGACAGGGGGTGACTGAAGCTTTCTTT.